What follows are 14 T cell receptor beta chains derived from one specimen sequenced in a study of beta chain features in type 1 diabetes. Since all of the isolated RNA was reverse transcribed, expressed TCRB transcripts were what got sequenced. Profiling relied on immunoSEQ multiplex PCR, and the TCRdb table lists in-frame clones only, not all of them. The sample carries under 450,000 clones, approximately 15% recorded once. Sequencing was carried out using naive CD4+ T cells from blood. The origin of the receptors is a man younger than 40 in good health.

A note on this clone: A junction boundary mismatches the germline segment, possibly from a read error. The CDR3 region is CASREDRRYSGANVLTF. The CDR3 region has the DNA TGTGCCAGCAGGGAAGACAGGCGCTACTCTGGGGCCAACGTCCTGACTTTC. The V and J genes are TRBV2 and TRBJ2-6, with TRBD1 as a possible D gene (6 bases). The germline V gene has CDR1 SNHLY and CDR2 FYNNEI. There are 17 residues in the CDR3.

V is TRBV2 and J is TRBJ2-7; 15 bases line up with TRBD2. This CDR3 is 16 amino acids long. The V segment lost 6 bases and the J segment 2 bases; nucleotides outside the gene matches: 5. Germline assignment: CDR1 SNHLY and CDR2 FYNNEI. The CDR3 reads CASSPGLAGGAYEQYF. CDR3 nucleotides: TGTGCCAGCAGCCCGGGACTAGCGGGGGGCGCCTACGAGCAGTACTTC.

DNA for the CDR3: TGTGCCAGCTCTCCCGCTGCTGTTACCGGGGAGCTGTTTTTT. It yields the protein CASSPAAVTGELFF. The rearrangement links TRBV18 to TRBJ2-2; D is uncertain. Germline CDR1 is KGHSH and CDR2 is LQKENI. This CDR3 has 14 amino acids. Trimming shortened V by 6 bases and J by 5 bases, and 13 bases separated the two germline ends.

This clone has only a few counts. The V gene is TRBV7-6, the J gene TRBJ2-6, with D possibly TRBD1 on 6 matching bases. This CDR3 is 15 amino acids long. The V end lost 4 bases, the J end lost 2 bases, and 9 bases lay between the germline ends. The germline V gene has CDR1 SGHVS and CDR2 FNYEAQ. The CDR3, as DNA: TGTGCCAGCAGCTCCCGGACAGCTGGGGCCAACGTCCTGACTTTC. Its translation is CASSSRTAGANVLTF.

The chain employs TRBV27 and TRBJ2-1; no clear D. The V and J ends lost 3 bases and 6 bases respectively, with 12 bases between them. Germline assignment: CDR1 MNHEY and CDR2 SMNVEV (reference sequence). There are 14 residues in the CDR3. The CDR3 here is CASSFNPSSNEQFF. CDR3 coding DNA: TGTGCCAGCAGTTTCAATCCCTCTAGCAATGAGCAGTTCTTC.

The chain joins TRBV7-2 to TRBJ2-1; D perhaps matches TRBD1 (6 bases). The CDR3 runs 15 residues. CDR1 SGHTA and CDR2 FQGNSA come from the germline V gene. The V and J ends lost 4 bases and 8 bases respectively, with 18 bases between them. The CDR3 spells CASSYRDTGLHEQFF. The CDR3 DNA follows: TGTGCCAGCAGCTATCGGGACACGGGGTTACATGAGCAGTTCTTC.

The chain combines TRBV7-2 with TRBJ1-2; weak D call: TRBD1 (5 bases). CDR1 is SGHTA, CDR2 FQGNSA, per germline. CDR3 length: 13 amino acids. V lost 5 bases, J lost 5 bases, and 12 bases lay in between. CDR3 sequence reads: CASSQAGRYGYTF. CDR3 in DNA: TGTGCCAGCAGCCAAGCAGGGAGGTATGGCTACACCTTC.

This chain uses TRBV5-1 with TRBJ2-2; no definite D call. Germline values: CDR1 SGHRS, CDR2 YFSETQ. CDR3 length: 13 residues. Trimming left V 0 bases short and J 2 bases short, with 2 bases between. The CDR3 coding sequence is TGCGCCAGCAGCTTGGACAACACCGGGGAGCTGTTTTTT. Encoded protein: CASSLDNTGELFF.

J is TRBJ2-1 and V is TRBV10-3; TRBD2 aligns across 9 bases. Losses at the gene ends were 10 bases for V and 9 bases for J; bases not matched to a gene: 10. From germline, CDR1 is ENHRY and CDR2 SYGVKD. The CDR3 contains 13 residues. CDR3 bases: TGTGCCACCGGGCGGGAGGGCCTCAGTGAGCAGTTCTTC. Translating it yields CATGREGLSEQFF.

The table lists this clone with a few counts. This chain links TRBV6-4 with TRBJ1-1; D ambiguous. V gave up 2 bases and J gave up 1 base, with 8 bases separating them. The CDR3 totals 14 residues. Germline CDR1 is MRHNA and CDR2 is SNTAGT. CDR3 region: CASSDAPGNTEAFF. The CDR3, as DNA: TGTGCCAGCAGTGACGCCCCAGGGAACACTGAAGCTTTCTTT.

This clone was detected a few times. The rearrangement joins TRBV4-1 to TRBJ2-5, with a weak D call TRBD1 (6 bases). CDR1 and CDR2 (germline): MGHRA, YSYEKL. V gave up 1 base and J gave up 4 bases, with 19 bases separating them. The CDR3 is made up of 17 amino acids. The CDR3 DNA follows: TGCGCCAGCAGCCAAGGCCGAGGGGGTTCCCTAGGAGAGACCCAGTACTTC. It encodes CASSQGRGGSLGETQYF.

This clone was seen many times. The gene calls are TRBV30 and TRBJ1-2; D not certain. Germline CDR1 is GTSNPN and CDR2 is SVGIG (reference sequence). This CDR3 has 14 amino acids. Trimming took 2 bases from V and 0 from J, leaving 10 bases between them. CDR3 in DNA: TGTGCCTGGAGTCGTAGAAGATCTAACTATGGCTACACCTTC. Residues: CAWSRRRSNYGYTF.

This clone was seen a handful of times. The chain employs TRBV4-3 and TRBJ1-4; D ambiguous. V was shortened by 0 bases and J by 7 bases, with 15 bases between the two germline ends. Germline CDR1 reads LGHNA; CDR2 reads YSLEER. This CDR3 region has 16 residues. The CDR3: CASSQDLGLIGEKLFF. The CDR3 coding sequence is TGCGCCAGCAGCCAAGATTTGGGCCTAATTGGTGAAAAACTGTTTTTT.

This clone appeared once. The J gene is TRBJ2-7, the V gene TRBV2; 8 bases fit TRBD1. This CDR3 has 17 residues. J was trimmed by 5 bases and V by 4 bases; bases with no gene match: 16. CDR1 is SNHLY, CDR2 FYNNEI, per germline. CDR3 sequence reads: CASSVHETGVSRDEQYF. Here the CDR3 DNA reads TGTGCCAGCAGTGTACATGAGACAGGGGTCTCGAGGGACGAGCAGTACTTC.